One sample yielded the 11 T cell receptor beta chains listed below, sequenced in a study of T cell responses to AZD1222 COVID-19 vaccine. Generated by immunoSEQ multiplex PCR, the TCRdb table keeps only in-frame clones and is missing some. The table shows some 97,000 clones, with around 90% occurring only once. Sequenced here: peripheral blood, sampled on day 0 of AZD1222 vaccination. Receptor source: an adult in good health.

The chain is built from TRBV18 and TRBJ1-1, with D hard to call. CDR1 is KGHSH, CDR2 LQKENI, per germline. Trimming left V 4 bases short and J 3 bases short, with 12 bases between. The CDR3 runs 14 residues. CDR3 sequence: CASSLGVVDTEAFF. In nucleotides, the CDR3 is TGTGCCAGCTCACTCGGGGTAGTAGACACTGAAGCTTTCTTT.

The chain combines TRBV19 with TRBJ1-5; D is unclear. Between the trimmed V and J ends, which lost 6 bases and 1 base, there was a span of 13 bases. This CDR3 has 15 residues. Germline loops: CDR1 LNHDA, CDR2 SQIVND (reference sequence). This CDR3 is CASSLVAESNQPQHF. Here the CDR3 DNA reads TGTGCCAGTAGCCTAGTGGCGGAGAGCAATCAGCCCCAGCATTTT.

This clone has just one count. The chain employs TRBV12-5 and TRBJ1-1, with unresolved D. Per germline, CDR1 LGHNT and CDR2 FRNRAP. With 2 bases removed from V and 1 base from J, the gap between germline ends came to 11 bases. This CDR3 region has 15 residues. DNA of the CDR3: TGTGCTAGTGGTTTGCCCAACAGCCAGAACACTGAAGCTTTCTTT. Its protein is CASGLPNSQNTEAFF.

CDR3 loop: CATSREGALGGKLFF. In DNA, the CDR3 is TGTGCCACCAGCAGAGAGGGGGCTCTTGGTGGGAAACTGTTTTTT. The chain links TRBV15 to TRBJ1-4; a possible D gene is TRBD1 (6 bases). Germline V CDR1 and CDR2: LNHNV, YYDKDF (reference sequence). The germline V and J ends were trimmed by 0 bases and 11 bases, with 16 bases remaining between them. This CDR3 has 15 residues.

The V call is TRBV2, the J call TRBJ2-7; tentatively, D is TRBD1 (5 bases). Germline V CDR1 and CDR2: SNHLY, FYNNEI. The length of the CDR3 is 14 residues. The ends were cut back, 4 bases at V and 0 bases at J, with 10 bases in the middle. CDR3 nucleotides: TGTGCCAGCAGTGTTCAGGGTCCCTCCTACGAGCAGTACTTC. Residues: CASSVQGPSYEQYF.

The chain has TRBV29-1 and TRBJ1-1; TRBD1 agrees at 7 bases. J was trimmed by 4 bases and V by 8 bases; bases with no gene match: 13. Germline CDR1 is SQVTM and CDR2 is ANQGSEA. The CDR3 is made up of 14 amino acids. CDR3 protein: CSSRISAGGTEAFF. The CDR3 DNA sequence: TGCAGCAGTCGCATTTCGGCAGGGGGCACTGAAGCTTTCTTT.

V usage is TRBV4-1 and J usage is TRBJ1-1, with D tentatively TRBD1 (6 bases). The CDR3 is made up of 13 amino acids. The V end lost 8 bases, the J end lost 5 bases, and 15 bases lay between the germline ends. CDR1 and CDR2 from the germline V gene are MGHRA and YSYEKL. The CDR3 sequence: CASGKGGGTEAFF. The DNA of the CDR3 is TGCGCCAGCGGAAAAGGGGGGGGGACTGAAGCTTTCTTT.

This sequence joins TRBV6-4 and TRBJ2-1; 8 nucleotides line up with TRBD1. The V gene's germline CDR1 is MRHNA and CDR2 SNTAGT. CDR3 length: 16 residues. The ends lost 3 bases at V and 3 bases at J; junction bases unmatched: 7. CDR3 region: CASSEGFDRGYNEQFF. The CDR3 DNA reads as TGTGCCAGCAGTGAAGGGTTCGACAGGGGCTACAATGAGCAGTTCTTC.

V gene TRBV4-2 combines with J gene TRBJ2-3, with TRBD2 identical over 7 bases. With 4 bases clipped from V and 0 bases from J, the junction kept 16 bases outside the gene matches. The germline V gene has CDR1 LGHNA and CDR2 YNFKEQ. This CDR3 has 19 amino acids. CDR3 nucleotides: TGTGCCAGCAGCCCTCCCTCCGACGGGGGGTGGCTTAGCACAGATACGCAGTATTTT. Translating gives CASSPPSDGGWLSTDTQYF.

The chain recombines TRBV6-5 with TRBJ2-1; 10 positions agree with TRBD2. Germline assignment: CDR1 MNHEY and CDR2 SVGAGI. The CDR3 loop spans 14 amino acids. J was trimmed by 2 bases and V by 6 bases; bases with no gene match: 1. Here the CDR3 DNA reads TGTGCCAGCAGACTAGCGGGAACCTACAATGAGCAGTTCTTC. Translating it yields CASRLAGTYNEQFF.

This chain connects TRBV18 to TRBJ2-5; D call uncertain. This CDR3 is built from 11 residues. Trimming shortened V by 3 bases and J by 4 bases, and 3 bases separated the two germline ends. CDR1 is KGHSH, CDR2 LQKENI, per germline. CDR3 loop: CASSPGETQYF. Written as DNA, the CDR3 is TGTGCCAGCTCACCGGGAGAGACCCAGTACTTC. Full variable domain (missing parts from reference TRBV18 and TRBJ2-5): NAGVMQNPRHLVRRRGQEARLRCSPMKGHSHVYWYRQLPEEGLKFMVYLQKENIIDESGMPKERFSAEFPKEGPSILRIQQVVRGDSAAYFCASSPGETQYFGPGTRLLVL.